Below are 19 T cell receptor beta chains sequenced from a single sample in a study of OX40 agonist ivuxolimab in advanced cancers. The library was prepared using the immunoSEQ multiplex PCR assay. TCRdb retrieved this table from immuneACCESS and kept in-frame rearrangements only. Not all clones are present; in checked studies, unresolved V genes account for under half, and no reason is known for the remainder. A total of fewer than 120,000 clones appear in this sample, approximately 89% of them only once. The ten largest clonotypes hold about 0.25% of the sample. The source was CD4+ or CD8+ T cells sorted from blood, collected in a trial of the OX40 agonist ivuxolimab. The receptors come from an adult with an advanced solid tumor such as melanoma, head and neck, liver or kidney cancer.

This chain joins TRBV4-3 and TRBJ2-5; either TRBD1 or TRBD2 may supply D (5 bases each). Trimming left V 0 bases short and J 6 bases short, with 17 bases between. The CDR3 has 16 amino acids. The germline V gene encodes CDR1 LGHNA and CDR2 YSLEER. CDR3 sequence reads: CASSQDWGGGGQTQYF. The CDR3 DNA follows: TGCGCCAGCAGCCAAGATTGGGGCGGAGGCGGGCAGACCCAGTACTTC.

The rearrangement uses TRBV6-5 and TRBJ2-1; 7 nucleotides line up with TRBD1. Germline CDR1 and CDR2: MNHEY and SVGAGI. The CDR3 is 12 residues long. Germline trimming cut 6 bases from V and 8 bases from J; bases unmatched to any gene: 4. CDR3 in amino acids: CASRSGQYEQFF. CDR3 coding DNA: TGTGCCAGCAGATCGGGACAGTATGAGCAGTTCTTC.

The V gene is TRBV28, the J gene TRBJ2-7, with TRBD1 matching over 7 bases. The CDR3 is 14 residues long. CDR1 MDHEN and CDR2 SYDVKM come from the germline V gene. The junction had 7 bases not matched to a gene; V was cut back by 4 bases and J by 4 bases. In nucleotides, the CDR3 is TGTGCCAGCAGTTCCCCGGGACAGTCTTACGAGCAGTACTTC. Translated, it gives CASSSPGQSYEQYF.

The chain couples TRBV7-3 to TRBJ2-1, with TRBD2 matching over 8 bases. V was clipped by 5 bases and J by 8 bases; unmatched bases: 8. Per germline, CDR1 SGHTA and CDR2 FQGTGA. The CDR3 runs to 14 residues. This chain's CDR3 is CASSPRGGWDEQFF. The CDR3 DNA is TGTGCCAGCAGCCCCCGCGGGGGGTGGGATGAGCAGTTCTTC.

This CDR3 reads CASSLAVGTEGYEAFF. The CDR3 DNA is TGTGCCAGCAGCTTGGCCGTCGGGACGGAGGGCTATGAAGCTTTCTTT. This chain links TRBV5-5 with TRBJ1-1; D may be TRBD1 (5 bases). In germline, CDR1 is SGHKS, CDR2 YYEKEE (reference sequence). The V end lost 0 bases, the J end lost 7 bases, and 19 bases lay between the germline ends. The CDR3 length is 16 residues.

This clone has a single count. The chain combines TRBV5-4 with TRBJ1-6; 9 nucleotides align to TRBD1. Germline V lookup: CDR1 SGHNT, CDR2 YYREEE (reference sequence). The CDR3 consists of 14 residues. V lost 4 bases to trimming and J lost 14 bases; unmatched junction nucleotides: 10. The chain's CDR3 is CASSLGQGPETLHF. DNA of the CDR3: TGTGCCAGCAGCCTGGGACAGGGCCCGGAGACCCTCCACTTT.

This clone has just a few counts. J is TRBJ2-7 and V is TRBV27; the D gene is possibly TRBD1 (5 bases). Looked up from germline, CDR1 is MNHEY and CDR2 is SMNVEV (reference sequence). The CDR3 loop spans 12 amino acids. The V and J ends lost 2 bases and 12 bases respectively, with 14 bases between them. The CDR3 DNA reads TGTGCCAGCAGTTTACTCCAGGGTAAATGGTACTTC. It encodes CASSLLQGKWYF.

The chain recombines TRBV6-6 with TRBJ2-2; 7 bases map to TRBD2. There are 15 residues in the CDR3. With V trimmed by 3 bases and J by 5 bases, 6 bases remained unmatched. Germline V gene lookup returns CDR1 MNHNY and CDR2 SVGAGI (reference sequence). The CDR3 protein is CASSYYDSGTGELFF. The CDR3 bases are TGTGCCAGCAGTTATTATGATAGCGGGACCGGGGAGCTGTTTTTT.

This clone has a single count. The chain couples TRBV9 to TRBJ2-1; 7 bases match TRBD2. Per germline, CDR1 SGDLS and CDR2 YYNGEE. This CDR3 comprises 16 residues. With 4 bases clipped from V and 7 bases from J, the junction kept 14 bases outside the gene matches. This chain's CDR3 is CASSPARASGGNEQFF. DNA of the CDR3: TGTGCCAGCAGCCCCGCCCGGGCTAGCGGCGGAAATGAGCAGTTCTTC.

The chain recombines TRBV7-3 with TRBJ2-7, with TRBD2 as a possible D gene (5 bases). The CDR3 runs 13 residues. V was cut by 2 bases and J by 3 bases, with 8 bases left in between. Germline V gene lookup returns CDR1 SGHTA and CDR2 FQGTGA. In DNA, the CDR3 is TGTGCCAGCAGCTTAGCGGCGGGCTACGAGCAGTACTTC. Translated: CASSLAAGYEQYF.

The chain employs TRBV6-1 and TRBJ2-2; D gene unclear. CDR1 is MNHNS, CDR2 SASEGT, per germline. V lost 6 bases and J lost 4, with 12 bases in between. This CDR3 is built from 14 residues. CDR3 region: CASRRSPGTGELFF. The CDR3 DNA reads TGTGCCAGCAGGAGAAGCCCGGGCACCGGGGAGCTGTTTTTT.

J is TRBJ1-1 and V is TRBV6-5; D is unresolved. V lost 4 bases and J 1 base, leaving 7 bases between the germline ends. The CDR3 is made up of 13 amino acids. CDR1 is MNHEY and CDR2 is SVGAGI in the germline V gene. Here the CDR3 DNA reads TGTGCCAGCAGTTCACTTAGGAACACTGAAGCTTTCTTT. Protein: CASSSLRNTEAFF.

This chain uses TRBV18 with TRBJ2-7; D tentatively reads TRBD1 or TRBD2 (5 bases each). The V end lost 3 bases, the J end lost 3 bases, and 18 bases lay between the germline ends. Germline CDR1 and CDR2: KGHSH and LQKENI. This CDR3 contains 16 residues. Written as DNA, the CDR3 is TGTGCCAGCTCACCGAGGACACCGGACGGGAACTACGAGCAGTACTTC. This translates into CASSPRTPDGNYEQYF.

The chain links TRBV9 to TRBJ2-2; D gene uncertain. This CDR3 is 14 amino acids long. Trimming removed 0 bases at V and 5 bases at J, with 8 bases between. CDR1 SGDLS and CDR2 YYNGEE come from the germline V gene. In nucleotides, the CDR3 is TGTGCCAGCAGCGTAGGGGCCGAGACCGGGGAGCTGTTTTTT. Its protein is CASSVGAETGELFF.

The genes are TRBV28 and TRBJ1-4; D unresolved. Trimming left V 2 bases short and J 4 bases short, with 8 bases between. The CDR3 is 14 amino acids. The germline V gene has CDR1 MDHEN and CDR2 SYDVKM. The CDR3 spells CASSLGSFNEKLFF. CDR3 nucleotides: TGTGCCAGCAGTTTAGGCAGCTTTAATGAAAAACTGTTTTTT.

The V and J genes are TRBV5-4 and TRBJ2-2; the D is unclear. Germline lookup yields CDR1 SGHNT and CDR2 YYREEE (reference sequence). The CDR3 length is 12 residues. Trimming left V 4 bases short and J 5 bases short, with 6 bases between. The CDR3 loop is CASSPQTGELFF. The CDR3, as DNA: TGTGCCAGCAGCCCACAGACCGGGGAGCTGTTTTTT.

The chain is built from TRBV19 and TRBJ1-2; D gene uncertain. CDR3 length: 14 amino acids. Germline lookup yields CDR1 LNHDA and CDR2 SQIVND (reference sequence). V was pared by 3 bases and J by 5 bases, with 13 bases between. CDR3 protein: CASSISLTDYGYTF. CDR3 nucleotides: TGTGCCAGTAGTATTAGTCTGACGGATTATGGCTACACCTTC.

The chain joins TRBV30 to TRBJ1-3; the D is unclear. The V and J ends lost 3 bases and 4 bases respectively, with 16 bases between them. The germline gives CDR1 GTSNPN, CDR2 SVGIG (reference sequence). This CDR3 is 15 amino acids long. CDR3 sequence: CAWRITAGLGNTIYF. DNA of the CDR3: TGTGCCTGGAGGATAACAGCTGGACTAGGAAACACCATATATTTT.

The V call is TRBV30, the J call TRBJ2-7; D call uncertain. Germline loops: CDR1 GTSNPN, CDR2 SVGIG (reference sequence). CDR3 size: 13 residues. The germline V and J ends were trimmed by 3 bases and 1 base, with 10 bases remaining between them. Here the CDR3 reads CAWSFFGSYEQYF. The CDR3 coding sequence is TGTGCCTGGAGCTTTTTCGGTTCCTACGAGCAGTACTTC.